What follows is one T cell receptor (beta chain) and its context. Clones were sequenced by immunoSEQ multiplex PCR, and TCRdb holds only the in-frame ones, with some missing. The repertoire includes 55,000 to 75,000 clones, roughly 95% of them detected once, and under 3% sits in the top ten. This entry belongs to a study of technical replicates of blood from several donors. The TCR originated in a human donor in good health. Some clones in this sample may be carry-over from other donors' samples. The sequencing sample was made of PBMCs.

CDR3 region: CASSQATGITEAFF. The CDR3 bases are TGCGCCAGCAGCCAAGCCACAGGGATAACTGAAGCTTTCTTT. V is TRBV4-3 and J is TRBJ1-1, with a weak D call TRBD1 (6 bases). Germline V gives CDR1 LGHNA, CDR2 YSLEER. This CDR3 has 14 residues. Deletions cut 1 base from V and 5 bases from J, with 11 bases between.